One sample yielded the 18 T cell receptor beta chains listed below, sequenced in a study of regulatory T cells in long-lasting Graves disease. Specified time point: persistent/refractory GD, antithyroid drugs over 5 years with positive TRAb. PBMCs were the source of the RNA used for TCR sequencing. Assembly of TCR beta libraries relied on iRepertoire HTBI primers together with Arm-PCR of CDR3 regions. Each CDR3 protein gets one entry after TCRdb re-called the multiplex PCR reads with MiXCR. Of around 340,000 distinct CDR3 sequences in the sample, about 20% were seen once. Sequenced material: peripheral blood mononuclear cells (PBMCs), taken when the disease was refractory, from a patient treated with antithyroid drugs. The receptor source for this set is a female donor with Graves disease.

This clonotype has ten or more counts. The chain combines TRBV12-3 or TRBV12-4 with TRBJ1-6; D call uncertain. With 5 bases removed from V and 0 bases from J, the gap between germline ends came to 11 bases. This CDR3 is built from 16 residues. CDR3 region: CASSLMWLSYNSPLHF. CDR3 coding DNA: TGTGCCAGCAGTCTCATGTGGCTCTCCTATAATTCACCCCTCCACTTT.

Of note for this clonotype: A much larger clone lies a single base off, so this may be a read error. This chain joins TRBV3-1 and TRBJ2-4, with D unresolved. Germline CDR1 LGHDT, CDR2 YNNKEL (reference sequence). The CDR3 covers 15 residues. CDR3 residues: CAGSQEALAKNIQYF. The DNA of the CDR3 is TGTGCCGGCAGCCAAGAGGCTCTAGCCAAAAACATTCAGTACTTC.

This clonotype has a handful of counts. The chain employs TRBV18 and TRBJ1-5; possibly TRBD1 for D (5 bases). V was trimmed by 2 bases and J by 3 bases, leaving 11 bases between them. This CDR3 is built from 15 residues. The germline V gene encodes CDR1 KGHSH and CDR2 LQKENI. The CDR3, as DNA: TGTGCCAGCTCACCAGACGGGGGGGACAATCAGCCCCAGCATTTT. Translation gives CASSPDGGDNQPQHF.

This sequence joins TRBV18 and TRBJ2-2, with no clear D. Germline CDR1 reads KGHSH; CDR2 reads LQKENI. The CDR3 spans 15 residues. V was trimmed by 0 bases and J by 4 bases, leaving 9 bases between them. CDR3 residues: CASSPPGWTTGELFF. Here the CDR3 DNA reads TGTGCCAGCTCACCACCGGGGTGGACCACCGGGGAGCTGTTTTTT.

Ten or more counts support this clonotype. J is TRBJ1-2 and V is TRBV12-3 or TRBV12-4, with 9 bases fitting TRBD1. The CDR3 consists of 16 residues. V shed 3 bases, J shed 3 bases, and the junction held 8 bases outside the gene matches. In nucleotides, the CDR3 is TGTGCCAGCAGTTTGGTGGACAGGGGACGGGACTATGGCTACACCTTC. Translated, it gives CASSLVDRGRDYGYTF.

At least ten counts were recorded for this clonotype. The chain combines TRBV12-3 or TRBV12-4 with TRBJ1-1; D gene uncertain. This CDR3 spans 11 amino acids. The V end lost 7 bases, the J end lost 12 bases, and 15 bases lay between the germline ends. In nucleotides, the CDR3 is TGTGCCAGCACTGGTGTAGGAAAGTCTTTCTTT. It codes for CASTGVGKSFF.

This clonotype was observed a handful of times. The chain uses TRBV7-9 and TRBJ2-7; D is possibly TRBD2 (5 bases). This CDR3 has 16 residues. Trimming removed 4 bases from V and 2 bases from J, with 18 bases in between. The germline CDR1 and CDR2 sequences are SEHNR and FQNEAQ (reference sequence). The DNA of the CDR3 is TGTGCCAGCAGCTCCCCCCTCGCGGGCACAACCTACGAGCAGTACTTC. As protein: CASSSPLAGTTYEQYF.

This clonotype was observed a handful of times. The genes are TRBV18 and TRBJ1-2; 11 bases map to TRBD1. Germline V gene sequence: CDR1 KGHSH, CDR2 LQKENI. The length of the CDR3 is 14 residues. Trimming at V came to 3 bases and at J to 8 bases, leaving 5 bases not matched to a gene. The CDR3 bases are TGTGCCAGCTCACCGGACAGGGGGCTGAGGGGCTACACCTTC. Its protein product is CASSPDRGLRGYTF.

CDR3 sequence: CASSFGLAGENYNEQFF. The CDR3 region has the DNA TGTGCCAGCAGCTTTGGACTAGCGGGAGAGAACTACAATGAGCAGTTCTTC. J is TRBJ2-1 and V is TRBV11-2, with 13 positions matching TRBD2. Per germline, CDR1 SGHAT and CDR2 FQNNGV. This CDR3 region has 17 residues. Trimming at V came to 3 bases and at J to 3 bases, leaving 5 bases not matched to a gene.

This clonotype was detected many times. V usage is TRBV6-5 and J usage is TRBJ2-7; D unresolved. V lost 2 bases, J lost 0 bases, and 8 bases lay in between. In germline, CDR1 is MNHEY, CDR2 SVGAGI. CDR3 size: 14 residues. The CDR3 bases are TGTGCCAGCAGTTACGGCCTCAGCTCCTACGAGCAGTACTTC. This sequence encodes CASSYGLSSYEQYF.

Only a few counts were recorded for this clonotype. The J gene is TRBJ2-7, the V gene TRBV5-1, with D possibly being TRBD1 (5 bases). The CDR3 is 15 amino acids. The V and J ends lost 7 bases and 0 bases respectively, with 17 bases between them. In germline, CDR1 is SGHRS, CDR2 YFSETQ. This CDR3 reads CASRRLRELSYEQYF. CDR3 in DNA: TGCGCCAGCCGACGACTCAGGGAACTCTCCTACGAGCAGTACTTC.

This clonotype was counted a few times. Relative to the germline gene, one junction end is altered; a read error may explain this. J is TRBJ2-7 and V is TRBV2; D possibly corresponds to TRBD2 (5 bases). CDR3 length equals 13 residues. Germline V gene lookup returns CDR1 SNHLY and CDR2 FYNNEI. The CDR3 spells CASSESGSYERYF. CDR3 sequence (DNA): TGTGCCAGCAGTGAGAGCGGTTCCTACGAGCGGTACTTC.

This clonotype was recorded many times. At one end the junction does not follow the germline gene, possibly because of a read error. The J gene is TRBJ2-7, the V gene TRBV2, with TRBD1 identical over 8 bases. The CDR3 has 11 amino acids. Per the germline V gene, CDR1 is SNHLY and CDR2 is FYNNEI. CDR3 sequence reads: CASSPQGAPNF. The DNA of the CDR3 is TGTGCCAGCAGCCCCCAGGGGGCTCCTAACTTC.

The sample holds many counts of this clonotype. The rearrangement joins TRBV15 to TRBJ1-5, with TRBD1 identical over 9 bases. The CDR3 runs to 18 residues. The ends lost 0 bases at V and 0 bases at J; junction bases unmatched: 6. Germline CDR1 LNHNV, CDR2 YYDKDF (reference sequence). Written as DNA, the CDR3 is TGTGCCACCAGCAGAGATGACAGGGGGTTATATAGCAATCAGCCCCAGCATTTT. Translation gives CATSRDDRGLYSNQPQHF.

The sample holds many counts of this clonotype. This sequence joins TRBV7-9 and TRBJ1-6; TRBD1 agrees at 7 bases. Trimming took 1 base from V and 7 from J; bases not matched to a gene: 4. Looked up from germline, CDR1 is SEHNR and CDR2 is FQNEAQ (reference sequence). The CDR3 is made up of 15 amino acids. The CDR3 loop is CASSLGGQYNSPLHF. The CDR3 region has the DNA TGTGCCAGCAGCTTAGGGGGACAGTACAATTCACCCCTCCACTTT. The entire variable domain, with the rest obtained from reference TRBV7-9 and TRBJ1-6, is as follows: DTGVSQNPRHKITKRGQNVTFRCDPISEHNRLYWYRQTLGQGPEFLTYFQNEAQLEKSRLLSDRFSAERPKGSFSTLEIQRTEQGDSAMYLCASSLGGQYNSPLHFGNGTRLTVT.

Notes on this clonotype: Since a much larger clone is just one base distant, this may be a read error. V usage is TRBV11-2 and J usage is TRBJ2-6, with D uncertain. This CDR3 is built from 15 residues. From germline, CDR1 is SGHAT and CDR2 FQNNGV. CDR3 DNA: TGTGCCAGCAGCTCCCGGGTATCTGGGACCAACGTCCTGACTTTC. Protein sequence: CASSSRVSGTNVLTF.

Ten or more counts support this clonotype. The chain employs TRBV12-3 or TRBV12-4 and TRBJ1-1, with D unclear. This CDR3 has 13 amino acids. V was clipped by 6 bases and J by 5 bases, with 13 bases between them. The DNA of the CDR3 is TGTGCCAGCAGCCGTTTGGGGAGAACTGAAGCTTTCTTT. It specifies CASSRLGRTEAFF.

In this sample, this clonotype turned up many times. The rearrangement uses TRBV2 and TRBJ2-5, with D unclear. The V gene's germline CDR1 is SNHLY and CDR2 FYNNEI. CDR3 length: 14 residues. With 3 bases removed from V and 4 bases from J, the gap between germline ends came to 12 bases. CDR3 protein: CASSDWGSIETQYF. CDR3 bases: TGTGCCAGCAGTGATTGGGGTTCGATAGAGACCCAGTACTTC. Looking up the rest from reference TRBV2 and TRBJ2-5 gives the full variable domain: EPEVTQTPSHQVTQMGQEVILRCVPISNHLYFYWYRQILGQKVEFLVSFYNNEISEKSEIFDDQFSVERPDGSNFTLKIRSTKLEDSAMYFCASSDWGSIETQYFGPGTRLLVL.